The next 8 T cell receptor beta chains were all read from a single sample in a study of blood T cell repertoires in COVID-19. TCRdb's copy holds only in-frame clones and misses some; the assay was immunoSEQ multiplex PCR. The sample has approximately 380,000 clones; roughly 90% are singletons. Sequenced input: PBMCs or T cells enriched from blood (not recorded which). These receptor sequences come from a woman aged 40-49 years who had been exposed to COVID-19.

The rearrangement links TRBV18 to TRBJ1-2; D is unresolved. The CDR3 consists of 15 residues. Germline assignment: CDR1 KGHSH and CDR2 LQKENI. V gave up 0 bases and J gave up 0 bases, with 8 bases separating them. The CDR3 loop is CASSPPHSTNYGYTF. The CDR3 DNA sequence: TGTGCCAGCTCACCACCGCACAGTACTAACTATGGCTACACCTTC. The full variable domain, completed using reference TRBV18 and TRBJ1-2, is NAGVMQNPRHLVRRRGQEARLRCSPMKGHSHVYWYRQLPEEGLKFMVYLQKENIIDESGMPKERFSAEFPKEGPSILRIQQVVRGDSAAYFCASSPPHSTNYGYTFGSGTRLTVV.

The chain joins TRBV7-9 to TRBJ2-1; 7 bases line up with TRBD2. Germline V gives CDR1 SEHNR, CDR2 FQNEAQ (reference sequence). V lost 4 bases to trimming and J lost 7 bases; unmatched junction nucleotides: 7. This CDR3 spans 14 amino acids. In nucleotides, the CDR3 is TGTGCCAGCAGCTATTTAGGCGGGGGAAATGAGCAGTTCTTC. Translation: CASSYLGGGNEQFF.

The chain uses TRBV12-3 or TRBV12-4 and TRBJ2-5; TRBD2 agrees at 7 bases. Unmatched junction bases numbered 1, after V lost 6 bases and J lost 0 bases. The CDR3 extends over 13 amino acids. The CDR3 nucleotides read TGTGCCAGCAGCGGACTAGACCAAGAGACCCAGTACTTC. Residues: CASSGLDQETQYF.

This clone has only one observation. This sequence joins TRBV19 and TRBJ2-2; a weak D match, TRBD1 (5 bases). Germline values: CDR1 LNHDA, CDR2 SQIVND (reference sequence). Trimming removed 3 bases at V and 0 bases at J, with 8 bases between. The CDR3 has 15 amino acids. The CDR3 coding sequence is TGTGCCAGTAGTATCCAGACAGCGAACACCGGGGAGCTGTTTTTT. Translating gives CASSIQTANTGELFF.

V and J are TRBV7-8 and TRBJ2-3, with D hard to call. The germline CDR1 and CDR2 sequences are SGHVS and FQNEAQ. V was clipped by 5 bases and J by 2 bases, with 8 bases between them. The CDR3 spans 13 residues. CDR3 in amino acids: CASSRSNTDTQYF. The CDR3, as DNA: TGTGCCAGCAGCCGGTCCAACACAGATACGCAGTATTTT.

The chain couples TRBV5-5 to TRBJ1-2, with D perhaps matching TRBD1 (6 bases). Trimming left V 6 bases short and J 3 bases short, with 21 bases between. Per the germline V gene, CDR1 is SGHKS and CDR2 is YYEKEE (reference sequence). CDR3 length: 16 residues. CDR3 coding DNA: TGTGCCAGCACGAAAGGGGGACACCCCGTAGACTATGGCTACACCTTC. Amino acids: CASTKGGHPVDYGYTF.

This chain connects TRBV25-1 to TRBJ2-1; TRBD2 aligns across 12 bases. Germline lookup yields CDR1 MGHDK and CDR2 SYGVNS. This CDR3 has 14 amino acids. The J segment lost 7 bases and the V segment lost 5 bases, leaving 3 bases of the junction unmatched. The CDR3 protein is CASSSSGRGNEQFF. CDR3 DNA sequence: TGTGCCAGCAGTTCTAGCGGGAGGGGTAATGAGCAGTTCTTC.

The rearrangement links TRBV19 to TRBJ2-6; D is ambiguous. The ends were cut back, 4 bases at V and 0 bases at J, with 13 bases in the middle. This CDR3 is built from 17 residues. Germline V gene sequence: CDR1 LNHDA, CDR2 SQIVND (reference sequence). CDR3 loop: CASSKLGSSSGANVLTF. CDR3 in DNA: TGTGCCAGTAGTAAGTTGGGCAGCTCCTCTGGGGCCAACGTCCTGACTTTC.